The present entry profiles one TCR beta chain with its context. What it recognizes is unknown. The record originates from a study of OX40 agonist ivuxolimab in advanced cancers. At the level of the study: The eligibility criteria allowed prior anti-PD-1, anti-PD-L1 or anti-CTLA-4 therapy, and approximately 42% had some. Three individuals attained partial responses, comprising one hepatocellular carcinoma case and two cutaneous melanoma cases. Study observations and caveats: Low clonal expansion, among the lowest seen, marked partial responders at 0.1-3.0 mg/kg.

The CDR3 runs 13 residues. CDR1 is SGHVS and CDR2 is FQNEAQ in the germline V gene. V was trimmed by 5 bases and J by 7 bases, leaving 11 bases between them. Patients who had autoimmune disease history or got systemic immunosuppression were left out. Assay: immunoSEQ multiplex PCR; the TCRdb copy retains only in-frame clones and omits some. This table has 65,000 to 85,000 clones, 85% appearing once. The material was CD4+ or CD8+ T cells sorted from blood, obtained in a trial of the OX40 agonist ivuxolimab. This clonotype originated in an adult with an advanced solid tumor such as melanoma, head and neck, liver or kidney cancer. The chain employs TRBV7-8 and TRBJ1-4; D not certain. The CDR3 is CASSPGRGEKLFF. The CDR3 DNA is TGTGCCAGCAGCCCGGGCCGGGGTGAAAAACTGTTTTTT.